This TCR beta chain was retrieved from a study of identical twins. Study-wide findings and caveats: There were fewer insertions in abundant cord blood beta clonotypes, but memory repertoires showed no such pattern.

This clonotype was counted ten times or more. Antigen specificity is unknown. A universal primer site was incorporated via template switching, and the cDNA contained unique molecular identifiers. TCRdb fed the 5' RACE reads into MiXCR, producing one record per CDR3 protein. The sample yields about 690,000 distinct CDR3 sequences, 5.5% to 7.5% seen once. The clonotype originates from a man between 18 and 29 years old in good health. Sequenced: naive T cells sorted from blood.

This CDR3 is CASSSDRGREKTQYF. The CDR3 DNA reads TGCGCCAGCAGCTCCGACAGGGGAAGGGAGAAGACCCAGTACTTC. J is TRBJ2-5 and V is TRBV5-1; 8 bases agree with TRBD1. Unmatched junction bases numbered 10, after V lost 3 bases and J lost 6 bases. This CDR3 spans 15 amino acids. Per germline, CDR1 SGHRS and CDR2 YFSETQ.